One sample yielded the 3 T cell receptor beta chains listed below, sequenced in a study of graft-versus-host responses after intestinal transplantation. The assay was immunoSEQ multiplex PCR, and TCRdb's table has in-frame clones only and misses some. Among about 60,000 clones listed, around 90% were seen once. Graft samples were processed, releasing intraepithelial and lamina propria lymphocytes. Sequencing used ileum tissue, obtained less than 400 days after transplant. The origin of the receptors is a human patient who received an intestinal transplant, so some T cells may come from the graft donor.

The chain employs TRBV9 and TRBJ2-3; 8 bases fit TRBD2. CDR1 is SGDLS and CDR2 is YYNGEE in the germline V gene. With V trimmed by 3 bases and J by 4 bases, 7 bases remained unmatched. The CDR3 runs to 15 residues. DNA of the CDR3: TGTGCCAGCAGCGCGGGGGGGACCCTTTCAGATACGCAGTATTTT. Its translation is CASSAGGTLSDTQYF.

V is TRBV6-1 and J is TRBJ1-2; TRBD1 agrees at 9 bases. Germline V gene data show CDR1 as MNHNS and CDR2 as SASEGT. The CDR3 spans 14 residues. Trimming cost V 6 bases and J 2 bases; bases outside gene matches: 4. This CDR3 is CASRYGTGNYGYTF. CDR3 bases: TGTGCCAGCAGATATGGGACAGGGAACTATGGCTACACCTTC.

The chain is built from TRBV19 and TRBJ2-7, with TRBD2 as a possible D gene (5 bases). CDR3 length: 12 residues. The germline V gene has CDR1 LNHDA and CDR2 SQIVND (reference sequence). V was shortened by 4 bases and J by 2 bases, with 6 bases between the two germline ends. CDR3 in amino acids: CASSTGTYEQYF. The CDR3 DNA reads TGTGCCAGTAGTACGGGGACCTACGAGCAGTACTTC.